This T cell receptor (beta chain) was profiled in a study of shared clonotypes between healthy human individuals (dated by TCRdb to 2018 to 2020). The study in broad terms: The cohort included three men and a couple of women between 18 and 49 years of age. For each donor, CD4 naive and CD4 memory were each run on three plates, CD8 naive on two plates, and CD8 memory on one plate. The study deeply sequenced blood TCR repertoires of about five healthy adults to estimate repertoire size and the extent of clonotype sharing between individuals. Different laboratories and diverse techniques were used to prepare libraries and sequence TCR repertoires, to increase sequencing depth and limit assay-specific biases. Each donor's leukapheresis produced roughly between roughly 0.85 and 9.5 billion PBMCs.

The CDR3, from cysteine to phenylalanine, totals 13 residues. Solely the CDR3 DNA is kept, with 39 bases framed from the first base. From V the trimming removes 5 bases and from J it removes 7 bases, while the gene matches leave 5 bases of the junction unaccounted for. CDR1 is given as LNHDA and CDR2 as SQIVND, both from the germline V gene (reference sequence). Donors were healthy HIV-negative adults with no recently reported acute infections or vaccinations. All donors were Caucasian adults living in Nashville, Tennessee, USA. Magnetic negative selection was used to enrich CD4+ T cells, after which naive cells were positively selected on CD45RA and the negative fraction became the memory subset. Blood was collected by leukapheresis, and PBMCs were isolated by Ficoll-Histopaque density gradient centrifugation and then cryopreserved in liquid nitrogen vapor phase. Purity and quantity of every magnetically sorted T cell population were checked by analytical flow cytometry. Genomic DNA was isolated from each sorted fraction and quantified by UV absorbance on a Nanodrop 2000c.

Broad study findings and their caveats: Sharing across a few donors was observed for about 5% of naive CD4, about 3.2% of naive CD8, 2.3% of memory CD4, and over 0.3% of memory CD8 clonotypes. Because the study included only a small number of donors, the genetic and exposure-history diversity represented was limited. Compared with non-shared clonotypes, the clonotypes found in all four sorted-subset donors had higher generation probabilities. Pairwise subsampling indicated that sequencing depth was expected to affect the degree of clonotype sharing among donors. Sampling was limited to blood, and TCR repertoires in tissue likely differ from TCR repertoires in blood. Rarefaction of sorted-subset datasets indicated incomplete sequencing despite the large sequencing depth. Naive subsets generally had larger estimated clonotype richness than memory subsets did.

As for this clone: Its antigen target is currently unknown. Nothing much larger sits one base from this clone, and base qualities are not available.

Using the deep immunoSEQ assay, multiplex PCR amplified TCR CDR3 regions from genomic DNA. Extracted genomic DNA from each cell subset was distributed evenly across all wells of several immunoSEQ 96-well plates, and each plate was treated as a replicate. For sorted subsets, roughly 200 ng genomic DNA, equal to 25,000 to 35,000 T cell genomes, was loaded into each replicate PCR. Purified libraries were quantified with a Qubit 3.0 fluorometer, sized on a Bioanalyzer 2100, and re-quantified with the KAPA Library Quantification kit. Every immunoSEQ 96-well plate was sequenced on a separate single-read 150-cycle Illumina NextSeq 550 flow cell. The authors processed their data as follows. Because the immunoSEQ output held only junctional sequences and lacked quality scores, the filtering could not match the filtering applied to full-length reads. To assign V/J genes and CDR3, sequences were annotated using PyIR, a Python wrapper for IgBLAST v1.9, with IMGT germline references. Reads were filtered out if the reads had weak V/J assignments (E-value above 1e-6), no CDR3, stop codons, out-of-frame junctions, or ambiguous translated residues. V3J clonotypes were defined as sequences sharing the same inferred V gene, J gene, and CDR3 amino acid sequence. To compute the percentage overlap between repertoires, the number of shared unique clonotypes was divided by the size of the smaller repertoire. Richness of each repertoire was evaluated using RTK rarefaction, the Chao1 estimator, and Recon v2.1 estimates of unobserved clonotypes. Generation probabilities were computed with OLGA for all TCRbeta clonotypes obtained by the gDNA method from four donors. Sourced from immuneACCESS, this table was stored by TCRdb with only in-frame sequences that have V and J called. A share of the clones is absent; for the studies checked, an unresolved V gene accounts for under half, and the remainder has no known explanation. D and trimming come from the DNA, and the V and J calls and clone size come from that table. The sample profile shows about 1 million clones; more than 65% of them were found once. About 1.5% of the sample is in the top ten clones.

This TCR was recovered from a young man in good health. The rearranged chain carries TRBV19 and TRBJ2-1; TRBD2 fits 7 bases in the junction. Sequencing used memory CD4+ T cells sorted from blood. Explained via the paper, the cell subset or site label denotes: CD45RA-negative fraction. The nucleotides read TGTGCCAGTAGTGCCATACTAGCGAATGAGCAGTTCTTC. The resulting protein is CASSAILANEQFF. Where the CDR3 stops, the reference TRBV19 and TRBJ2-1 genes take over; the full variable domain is DGGITQSPKYLFRKEGQNVTLSCEQNLNHDAMYWYRQDPGQGLRLIYYSQIVNDFQKGDIAEGYSVSREKKESFPLTVTSAQKNPTAFYLCASSAILANEQFFGPGTRLTVL.